The 8 T cell receptor beta chains below come from one sample, sequenced in a study of T-cell reconstitution after alpha-beta-depleted transplantation in children. The TCRbeta library incorporated unique molecular identifiers. Using its own MiXCR run on the PCR reads, TCRdb lists one record per CDR3 protein. The sample carries about 580,000 distinct CDR3 sequences, 20% to 25% recorded once. The sample here was PBMCs, mostly from graft donor cells, taken 360 days after TCRalphabeta/CD19-depleted stem cell transplant. These receptors all come from a boy under three years old who had a stem cell transplant for acute myeloid leukemia, so the T cells may come from the graft donor.

At least ten counts were recorded for this clonotype. V and J are TRBV29-1 and TRBJ2-2; D remains unclear. Trimming cost V 5 bases and J 4 bases, with 11 bases left between them. CDR1 and CDR2 from the germline V gene are SQVTM and ANQGSEA. The CDR3 contains 13 residues. CDR3: CSVLPTRTGELFF. The CDR3 nucleotides read TGCAGCGTTTTACCCACTCGCACCGGGGAGCTGTTTTTT.

The chain combines TRBV20-1 with TRBJ2-3; possible D gene TRBD2, 6 bases. V lost 3 bases and J 0 bases, leaving 16 bases between the germline ends. Germline V CDR1 and CDR2: DFQATT, SNEGSKA (reference sequence). This CDR3 has 16 amino acids. The CDR3 here is CSASIFHGTSTDTQYF. DNA of the CDR3: TGCAGTGCTAGTATTTTTCACGGGACTAGCACAGATACGCAGTATTTT.

The rearrangement links TRBV7-9 to TRBJ2-2; 7 positions match TRBD2. The CDR3 sequence is 12 residues long. CDR1 is SEHNR, CDR2 FQNEAQ, per germline (reference sequence). V dropped 10 bases and J dropped 3; count of bases not matched to a gene: 2. The CDR3 DNA is TGTGCCATCGGGAGGTACACCGGGGAGCTGTTTTTT. Translated: CAIGRYTGELFF.

This chain joins TRBV28 and TRBJ2-2; D may correspond to TRBD1 or TRBD2 (6 bases each). The germline CDR1 and CDR2 sequences are MDHEN and SYDVKM. The V end lost 4 bases, the J end lost 7 bases, and 13 bases lay between the germline ends. The CDR3 runs to 14 residues. CDR3 nucleotides: TGTGCCAGCAGTTGGGGGGCTGACGGCGGGGAGCTGTTTTTT. Its protein is CASSWGADGGELFF. Full variable domain (remainder filled in from reference TRBV28 and TRBJ2-2): DVKVTQSSRYLVKRTGEKVFLECVQDMDHENMFWYRQDPGLGLRLIYFSYDVKMKEKGDIPEGYSVSREKKERFSLILESASTNQTSMYLCASSWGADGGELFFGEGSRLTVL.

This clonotype was recorded a few times. The J gene is TRBJ2-3, the V gene TRBV28; D might be TRBD1 (5 bases). Trimming pared 8 bases from V and 2 bases from J, leaving 14 bases between. CDR3 length: 14 residues. The germline gives CDR1 MDHEN, CDR2 SYDVKM. CDR3 nucleotides: TGTGCCAGCTCCTCTGGGGCGGACACAGATACGCAGTATTTT. This gives the protein CASSSGADTDTQYF.

For the CDR3, the DNA is TGCGCCAGCAGTCGCGTCCCGGGACTAGCGGTGGGAGAGCAGTACTTC. It translates to CASSRVPGLAVGEQYF. V is TRBV4-3 and J is TRBJ2-7; the match to TRBD2 covers 11 bases. Germline CDR1 and CDR2: LGHNA and YSLEER. The J segment lost 7 bases and the V segment lost 6 bases, leaving 14 bases of the junction unmatched. The CDR3 runs 16 residues.

This clonotype has ten or more counts. The chain joins TRBV7-2 to TRBJ2-1; possible D gene TRBD2, 6 bases. The length of the CDR3 is 12 residues. CDR1 SGHTA and CDR2 FQGNSA come from the germline V gene. Trimming took 5 bases from V and 8 from J, leaving 10 bases between them. Written as DNA, the CDR3 is TGTGCCAGCAGCCCCTCGGGGGATGAGCAGTTCTTC. Amino acid sequence: CASSPSGDEQFF.

This clonotype was counted many times. The rearrangement uses TRBV20-1 and TRBJ2-4, with no clear D. V was shortened by 0 bases and J by 0 bases, with 6 bases between the two germline ends. CDR3 length: 14 amino acids. The germline gives CDR1 DFQATT, CDR2 SNEGSKA (reference sequence). DNA for the CDR3: TGCAGTGCTAGAGATAGCTCAGCCAAAAACATTCAGTACTTC. This encodes CSARDSSAKNIQYF.